This T cell receptor (beta chain) is from a study of blood T cells in healthy people across ages. The wider study: There was about one barcoded beta molecule captured by template switching per two T cells.

Trimming left V 7 bases short and J 3 bases short, with 6 bases between. In germline, CDR1 is SNHLY, CDR2 FYNNEI. The CDR3 spans 11 residues. For the second PCR, which ran for 7 to 11 cycles, a sample-barcoded 5' primer and a J-beta primer mix were used. TCRdb re-derived calls from the 5' RACE reads in MiXCR, one entry per CDR3 protein. The sample lists roughly 1,700,000 distinct CDR3 sequences; over 25% were seen once. Study-level results: A strong correlation was seen between TCR beta diversity and naive T cell percentage.

To note about this clonotype: Antigen specificity is unknown.

The sample consisted of blood. The receptor was isolated from a woman aged 25 to 45 in good health. The chain employs TRBV2 and TRBJ2-5; D is unclear. CDR3 loop: CASTIKETQYF. The CDR3 DNA sequence: TGTGCCAGCACCATAAAAGAGACCCAGTACTTC.